Reported below is one T cell receptor (beta chain). This clonotype was seen once. Its specific antigen is unknown. No much larger clone is present one base from it, and per-base qualities are unavailable. Donors were roughly 40 systemically healthy Caucasian individuals from Russia aged 6 to 90 years. Each donor gave about 9.7 milliliters of peripheral blood, drawn into EDTA-treated Vacutainer tubes. Ficoll-Paque density-gradient centrifugation was used to isolate PBMCs, with at least 6.5 million per sample. Trizol reagent was used to extract total RNA from the PBMCs, yielding at least 5.5 micrograms per sample. Naive CD45RAhigh/CD27high T cell percentages were measured by flow cytometry on a PBMC aliquot from every donor. The sample belongs to a study of blood T cells in healthy people across ages (dated by TCRdb to the mid-2010s). The study in broad terms: In model experiments, template switching captured roughly one uniquely barcoded TCR beta cDNA molecule for every two T cells. Using deep sequencing normalized with unique cDNA molecular identifiers, the study measured how TCR beta repertoire diversity changes with age. To avoid experimental bias, donors of different ages were spread randomly across the sequencing lanes. The study analyzed two additional independent replicas of 1 million unique cDNA reads from the same blood draw for two donors, one aged 18 to 29 and one aged 80 or older. The donors were divided into four age groups: young (average around 17 years), middle-aged (around 37), aged (approximately 62) and long-lived (around 87).

Broad study findings and their caveats: The percentage of naive T cells measured by flow cytometry correlated strongly with observed TCR beta diversity. Total diversity estimates from one million sequenced T cells were considered lower bounds and underestimates. Because donor CMV infection status was unknown, age-related changes in expanded clonotypes were potentially confounded. Compared with the aged group, the long-lived group had more naive CD4+ T cells, fewer expanded clones and increased TCR diversity, a pattern suggesting age selection. Conclusive comparison of naive and antigen-experienced compartments was prevented by the profiling of bulk unsorted PBMCs. As age increased, observed TCR beta diversity per million T cells dropped in a roughly linear way, and a significant reduction was already evident by age approximately 40.

The protocol used for the library was 5' RACE. The reads were generated on an Illumina HiSeq 2500. A second 7 to 11 cycle PCR used a sample-barcoded 5' primer and a J-beta primer mix. A unique molecular identifier was introduced onto each TCR beta cDNA molecule by a template-switch 5' adaptor carrying 12 random nucleotides. Each sample yielded at least 2.5 million CDR3-containing paired-end reads. First-strand cDNA synthesis was performed from all RNA using the Mint cDNA synthesis kit, with priming by a TRBC-specific oligonucleotide. All cDNA was treated with uracil-DNA glycosylase and then went through a first 18-cycle PCR with the universal primers M1SS and BC2_uni_R. The original methods were these. Normalization of each sample was performed by random selection of 1 million high-quality reads, each carrying a distinct molecular identifier. Instead of being binned into consensus sequences, reads with shared molecular identifiers were discarded. MiTCR, run with a Q25 quality threshold and the strictest error-elimination algorithm, handled CDR3 identification, clonotype clustering and error correction. Lower-bound total TCR beta diversity was estimated with a nonparametric unseen species model using Euler transformation. TCRdb reprocessed the public reads (quality trimming at Q25 with fastp, clone calling with MiXCR) and kept in-frame beta chains. Records with the same CDR3 protein are collapsed into one entry carrying the most frequent genes and DNA. TCRdb assigned the V and J calls; the authors' analysis was not used. Across this sample there are fewer than 1.5 million distinct CDR3 sequences, with around 39% seen only once. Jointly, the top ten make up roughly 8.2% of the sample.

Trimming accounts for 2 bases at V and 4 bases at J, while the number of junction bases matched to no gene is 9. Spanning cysteine to phenylalanine, the CDR3 consists of 17 amino acids. Solely the CDR3 DNA is kept, with 51 bases framed from the first base. Sequences ENHRY (CDR1) and SYGVKD (CDR2) are obtained from the germline V gene. Sequenced material: blood. This receptor was identified in a woman between 18 and 29 years old in good health. The chain couples TRBV10-3 to TRBJ2-5; the central 11 bases match TRBD2. DNA sequence: TGTGCCATCAGTGAGAATCTTAGCGGGGGGGCCGGAGAGACCCAGTACTTC. Its protein product is CAISENLSGGAGETQYF.